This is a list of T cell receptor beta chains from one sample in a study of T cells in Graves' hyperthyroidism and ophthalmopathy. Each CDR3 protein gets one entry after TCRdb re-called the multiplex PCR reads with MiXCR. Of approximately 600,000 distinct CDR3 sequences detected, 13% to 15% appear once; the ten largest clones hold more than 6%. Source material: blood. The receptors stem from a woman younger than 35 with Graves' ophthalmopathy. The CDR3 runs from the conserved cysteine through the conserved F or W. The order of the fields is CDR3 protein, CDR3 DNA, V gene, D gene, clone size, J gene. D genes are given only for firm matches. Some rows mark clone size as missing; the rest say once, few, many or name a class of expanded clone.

CASSFTVRFRTVNTEAFF | TGTGCCAGCAGCTTCACCGTCAGATTCAGGACAGTGAACACTGAAGCTTTCTTT | TRBV11-2 | - | many | TRBJ1-1
CATKAVQNIQYF | TGCGCCACCAAGGCCGTCCAAAACATTCAGTACTTC | TRBV10-2 | - | - | TRBJ2-4
CAWSLEENIQYF | TGTGCCTGGAGTCTCGAAGAGAACATTCAGTACTTC | TRBV30 | - | - | TRBJ2-4
CASSPPRTGANGELFF | TGTGCCAGCTCACCCCCCCGGACAGGGGCGAACGGGGAGCTGTTTTTT | TRBV18 | TRBD1 | - | TRBJ2-2
CSARRGQRETQYF | TGCAGTGCCAGGAGGGGACAGAGGGAGACCCAGTACTTC | TRBV20-1 | - | many | TRBJ2-5
CASSFRMWDRENNEQFF | TGCGCCAGCAGCTTTCGTATGTGGGACAGAGAAAACAATGAGCAGTTCTTC | TRBV5-1 | TRBD1 | few | TRBJ2-1
CASSTDVMRGFYEQYF | TGTGCTAGCAGCACCGACGTTATGCGGGGGTTCTACGAGCAGTACTTC | TRBV7-7 | TRBD2 | - | TRBJ2-7
CASSLGTAGGPGAPNEQYF | TGTGCCAGCAGCTTAGGGACGGCGGGAGGGCCGGGGGCCCCTAACGAGCAGTACTTC | TRBV7-6 | TRBD2 | - | TRBJ2-7
CASSSPAGLATGELFF | TGTGCCAGCAGCTCTCCAGCGGGGTTGGCAACCGGGGAGCTGTTTTTT | TRBV7-2 | TRBD2 | many | TRBJ2-2
CASSQTWEQYF | TGTGCCAGCAGCCAGACGTGGGAGCAGTACTTC | TRBV3-1 | - | once | TRBJ2-7
CASSLSLLAGGIGEQFF | TGTGCCAGCAGCTTGAGTTTGCTAGCGGGAGGGATTGGTGAGCAGTTCTTC | TRBV11-2 | TRBD2 | many | TRBJ2-1
CASSVWETGWDGYTF | TGTGCCAGCAGTGTTTGGGAGACAGGGTGGGATGGCTACACCTTC | TRBV2 | TRBD1 | many | TRBJ1-2
CAWSVTLNTEAFF | TGTGCCTGGAGTGTGACTCTGAACACTGAAGCTTTCTTT | TRBV30 | - | many | TRBJ1-1
CASSYSGTSGTYNEQFF | TGTGCCAGCAGTTACTCCGGGACTAGCGGGACCTACAATGAGCAGTTCTTC | TRBV6-5 | TRBD2 | many | TRBJ2-1
CASRPGTGGWSDQQETQYF | TGTGCCAGCAGGCCCGGGACAGGGGGTTGGTCGGATCAACAAGAGACCCAGTACTTC | TRBV7-2 | TRBD1 | many | TRBJ2-5
CASSLMAGGSSYEQYF | TGTGCCAGCAGTTTAATGGCGGGAGGCAGCTCCTACGAGCAGTACTTC | TRBV28 | TRBD2 | - | TRBJ2-7
CASSYSGSYQETQYF | TGTGCCAGCAGTTACTCCGGGTCGTACCAAGAGACCCAGTACTTC | TRBV6-6 | - | many | TRBJ2-5
CASSELRPSGSYEQYF | TGCGCCAGCAGTGAACTTCGTCCTAGCGGGAGCTACGAGCAGTACTTC | TRBV10-2 | TRBD2 | many | TRBJ2-7
CASGQGHEQYF | TGTGCCAGCGGACAGGGCCACGAGCAGTACTTC | TRBV27 | TRBD1 | many | TRBJ2-7